The clone carrying this T cell receptor beta chain was observed a single time. The antigen is not known. The data were obtained in a study of blood T cells in healthy people across ages. Findings and caveats of the study: Expanded clonotype changes were possibly confounded by unknown donor CMV status. Because sorting was not performed, PBMCs prevented conclusive naive versus antigen-experienced comparison.

It was with a sample-barcoded 5' primer and a J-beta primer mix that a second PCR of about 6 to 12 cycles was run. Each cDNA molecule, via a template-switch adaptor with 12 random nucleotides, was tagged. TCRdb recomputed calls from the 5' RACE reads with MiXCR, one row per CDR3 protein. The table includes about 1.7 million distinct CDR3 sequences, roughly 30% detected once. V was cut by 0 bases and J by 3 bases, with 13 bases left in between. This CDR3 region has 15 residues. The germline CDR1 and CDR2 sequences are SGHRS and YFSETQ. The rearrangement links TRBV5-1 to TRBJ2-7, with TRBD2 as a possible D gene (5 bases). The sequencing sample was made of blood. This receptor was taken from a woman aged 30 to 39 in good health. CDR3 nucleotide sequence: TGCGCCAGCAGCTTGGAGTCTAGCCGCCTCTACGAGCAGTACTTC. Its protein product is CASSLESSRLYEQYF.